The T cell receptor (beta chain) described here comes from a study of shared clonotypes between healthy human individuals. Turning to the study itself: The people who gave samples were a couple of women and a few men aged 18 to 49.

As for this clone: No antigen is known for it.

Each sorted subset replicate got 200 ng genomic DNA, 25,000 to 35,000 genomes. Using immunoSEQ multiplex PCR, the repertoire was profiled, and TCRdb retains in-frame clones only, with some absent. The table lists just under 95,000 clones, almost 70% of them singletons, with 50% in the top ten. Study observations and caveats: Donors were few, which limited the genetic and exposure-history diversity represented.

Germline V gene data show CDR1 as SGHRS and CDR2 as YFSETQ. The CDR3 runs to 14 residues. V lost 0 bases to trimming and J lost 8 bases, with 12 bases between them. Source material: memory CD8+ T cells sorted from blood. The subset is: CD45RO+ cells pooled with CCR7-negative TemRA cells. The rearrangement uses TRBV5-1 and TRBJ2-1; no clear D. This sequence originates from a man aged 25 to 45 in good health. CDR3: CASSLANFRDEQFF. CDR3 sequence (DNA): TGCGCCAGCAGCTTGGCCAACTTTCGAGATGAGCAGTTCTTC.